Below, 29 T cell receptor beta chains from the same sample are listed, as sequenced in a study of CD8 T cells in ankylosing spondylitis. Overall study findings and caveats: Fewer than 10 highly homologous variants made up a TCR beta motif that seemed to typify ankylosing spondylitis blood.

Via MiXCR, TCRdb re-called the 5' RACE reads, giving one row per CDR3 protein. Of approximately 500,000 distinct CDR3 sequences listed, 10% to 15% are singletons. These receptors' targets are unknown. Sequenced: blood, either unsorted or a sorted T cell fraction (not recorded which). These receptors all stem from a male donor with ankylosing spondylitis.

This clonotype was seen only a few times. The rearrangement joins TRBV3-1 to TRBJ1-3; no clear D gene. The CDR3 has 17 amino acids. Germline V gene data show CDR1 as LGHDT and CDR2 as YNNKEL (reference sequence). Trimming stripped 0 bases from V and 3 bases from J, with 15 bases between. CDR3 residues: CASSQDLPWEGGNTIYF. CDR3 in DNA: TGTGCCAGCAGCCAAGATCTCCCTTGGGAAGGTGGAAACACCATATATTTT.

This clonotype was recorded a few times. A junction boundary mismatches the germline segment, possibly from a read error. CDR3 sequence reads: CDSSPGLAGGNYNEQFF. In DNA form, the CDR3 reads TGCGACAGCAGCCCGGGACTAGCGGGAGGAAACTACAATGAGCAGTTCTTC. This chain links TRBV5-1 with TRBJ2-1; the match to TRBD2 covers 15 bases. Germline loops: CDR1 SGHRS, CDR2 YFSETQ. The CDR3 has 17 residues.

This clonotype was seen repeatedly, ten times or more. CDR3 in DNA: TGCGCCAGCAGCTTGATGGGACACCACGATGTTGAGCAGTACGTC. Residues: CASSLMGHHDVEQYV. The chain has TRBV5-1 and TRBJ2-7; maybe TRBD1 (6 bases). Germline CDR1 and CDR2: SGHRS and YFSETQ. The CDR3 is made up of 15 amino acids. V lost 1 base and J lost 7, with 18 bases in between.

A few counts support this clonotype. V usage is TRBV29-1 and J usage is TRBJ2-4; 11 bases fit TRBD2. Per germline, CDR1 SQVTM and CDR2 ANQGSEA. CDR3 length: 17 residues. The V and J ends lost 4 bases and 9 bases, in that order; junction bases with no gene match: 17. CDR3 amino acids: CSVGDSGTSGLLPIQYF. The CDR3 coding sequence is TGCAGCGTTGGGGACTCCGGGACTAGCGGACTCCTCCCCATTCAGTACTTC.

V usage is TRBV15 and J usage is TRBJ2-2, with 12 bases aligning to TRBD2. This CDR3 region has 17 residues. V lost 5 bases to trimming and J lost 5 bases; unmatched junction nucleotides: 9. Germline V lookup: CDR1 LNHNV, CDR2 YYDKDF (reference sequence). The CDR3 reads CATSGGPSGRGTGELFF. In DNA form, the CDR3 reads TGTGCCACCAGCGGTGGGCCTAGCGGGAGGGGGACCGGGGAGCTGTTTTTT.

This clonotype has only a few counts. The chain carries TRBV11-2 and TRBJ2-3, with 9 bases matching TRBD2. Germline V gene lookup returns CDR1 SGHAT and CDR2 FQNNGV. The CDR3 has 14 residues. With V trimmed by 4 bases and J by 8 bases, 7 bases remained unmatched. The CDR3 spells CASSSLRGGVTQYF. Written as DNA, the CDR3 is TGTGCCAGCAGCTCCTTGCGGGGGGGGGTTACGCAGTATTTT.

This clonotype was detected only a few times. This sequence joins TRBV24-1 and TRBJ2-3, with TRBD2 matching 10 bases. The V gene end was trimmed by 4 bases and the J gene end by 4 bases; junction bases not matched to a gene: 7. Germline V gene sequence: CDR1 KGHDR, CDR2 SFDVKD. The length of the CDR3 is 16 residues. CDR3 DNA: TGTGCCACCAGTGACCCGGGACTAGCGAGTGCAGATACGCAGTATTTT. It translates to CATSDPGLASADTQYF.

In this sample, this clonotype turned up a few times. This chain connects TRBV7-9 to TRBJ1-6; 8 bases align to TRBD1. Unmatched junction bases numbered 1, after V lost 1 base and J lost 5 bases. Germline assignment: CDR1 SEHNR and CDR2 FQNEAQ (reference sequence). This CDR3 region has 15 residues. The CDR3 nucleotides are TGTGCCAGCAGCTTAGGGGGACAGGATAATTCACCCCTCCACTTT. Its translation is CASSLGGQDNSPLHF. Full variable domain (remainder filled in from reference TRBV7-9 and TRBJ1-6): DTGVSQNPRHKITKRGQNVTFRCDPISEHNRLYWYRQTLGQGPEFLTYFQNEAQLEKSRLLSDRFSAERPKGSFSTLEIQRTEQGDSAMYLCASSLGGQDNSPLHFGNGTRLTVT.

The gene calls are TRBV19 and TRBJ1-5; D is uncertain. The CDR3 has 14 residues. Germline-derived CDR1 and CDR2 are LNHDA and SQIVND (reference sequence). V lost 4 bases and J 0 bases, leaving 7 bases between the germline ends. The CDR3 bases are TGTGCCAGTAGTAGGGGTCCTAGCAATCAGCCCCAGCATTTT. It translates to CASSRGPSNQPQHF.

This clonotype was seen a few times. The chain has TRBV30 and TRBJ2-5, with 9 bases fitting TRBD1. The V segment lost 7 bases and the J segment 5 bases; nucleotides outside the gene matches: 14. This CDR3 spans 15 amino acids. Germline values: CDR1 GTSNPN, CDR2 SVGIG (reference sequence). This CDR3 is CASRPGQGGMETQYF. As DNA, the CDR3 is TGTGCCTCAAGACCGGGACAGGGTGGGATGGAGACCCAGTACTTC.

This clonotype appeared many times. V usage is TRBV12-3 or TRBV12-4 and J usage is TRBJ1-1; D not resolved. Deletions cut 3 bases from V and 5 bases from J, with 16 bases between. This CDR3 is built from 15 residues. CDR3 coding DNA: TGTGCCAGCAGTTTGGACTCTTCCCCCTGGACTGAAGCTTTCTTT. Translating it yields CASSLDSSPWTEAFF.

CDR3 in amino acids: CASSSPAAGDEQFF. The CDR3, as DNA: TGCGCCAGCAGCTCCCCGGCGGCCGGGGATGAGCAGTTCTTC. The chain uses TRBV5-1 and TRBJ2-1; D may be TRBD2 (5 bases). The CDR3 spans 14 residues. V dropped 3 bases and J dropped 8 bases, with 15 bases sitting between them. Germline V gene lookup returns CDR1 SGHRS and CDR2 YFSETQ.

The chain couples TRBV7-2 to TRBJ1-5, with 9 bases that match TRBD1. This CDR3 comprises 16 residues. V shed 5 bases, J shed 7 bases, and the junction held 12 bases outside the gene matches. Germline V gene sequence: CDR1 SGHTA, CDR2 FQGNSA. CDR3 sequence reads: CASSQDPGQGGQPQHF. In nucleotides, the CDR3 is TGTGCCAGCAGCCAAGACCCGGGACAGGGAGGACAGCCCCAGCATTTT.

This clonotype was seen many times. This sequence joins TRBV7-8 and TRBJ2-7; TRBD2 matches 8 bases. V shed 5 bases and J 2 bases; nucleotides not matched to a gene: 8. Germline V CDR1 and CDR2: SGHVS, FQNEAQ. The CDR3 loop spans 15 amino acids. The CDR3 loop reads CASSPRTSGPYEQYF. Here the CDR3 DNA reads TGTGCCAGCAGCCCTAGAACTAGCGGCCCCTACGAGCAGTACTTC. The entire variable domain, with the rest obtained from reference TRBV7-8 and TRBJ2-7, is as follows: GAGVSQSPRYKVAKRGQDVALRCDPISGHVSLFWYQQALGQGPEFLTYFQNEAQLDKSGLPSDRFFAERPEGSVSTLKIQRTQQEDSAVYLCASSPRTSGPYEQYFGPGTRLTVT.

This clonotype was picked up a small number of times. The chain joins TRBV18 to TRBJ2-2; perhaps TRBD2 as D (5 bases). The V end was cut by 1 base, the J end by 0 bases, with 9 bases between. CDR3 length: 16 amino acids. Germline assignment: CDR1 KGHSH and CDR2 LQKENI. The CDR3 loop is CASSPREFANTGELFF. CDR3 bases: TGTGCCAGCTCACCACGGGAGTTCGCGAACACCGGGGAGCTGTTTTTT.

This clonotype turned up a few times. The genes are TRBV12-3 or TRBV12-4 and TRBJ2-1, with 7 nucleotides matching TRBD2. CDR3 length: 15 residues. The V segment lost 5 bases and the J segment 0 bases; nucleotides outside the gene matches: 4. CDR3 DNA: TGTGCCAGCAGTCCGCTAGCGGACTCCTACAATGAGCAGTTCTTC. Translated, it gives CASSPLADSYNEQFF.

This clonotype was seen at least ten times. V gene TRBV5-1 combines with J gene TRBJ2-2, with 10 bases identical to TRBD1. CDR3 length: 15 amino acids. The germline gives CDR1 SGHRS, CDR2 YFSETQ. J lost 3 bases, V lost 4 bases, and 3 bases had no gene match. In DNA, the CDR3 is TGCGCCAGCAGCCTAGGGACAGGGGACACCGGGGAGCTGTTTTTT. Amino acids: CASSLGTGDTGELFF.

This clonotype appeared a few times. The chain couples TRBV3-1 to TRBJ1-2, with D maybe TRBD1 (6 bases). Trimming pared 5 bases from V and 8 bases from J, leaving 18 bases between. The CDR3 is made up of 14 amino acids. The germline gives CDR1 LGHDT, CDR2 YNNKEL (reference sequence). The CDR3 sequence is CASSFQAQGHGYTF. The DNA of the CDR3 is TGTGCCAGCAGCTTTCAAGCCCAGGGGCACGGCTACACCTTC.

This clonotype has only a few counts. V usage is TRBV2 and J usage is TRBJ2-3; D is possibly TRBD1 (6 bases). Trimming took 8 bases from V and 2 from J, leaving 8 bases between them. This CDR3 is 12 amino acids long. Germline CDR1 and CDR2: SNHLY and FYNNEI. The CDR3 nucleotides are TGTGCCAGCGACAGGACCACAGATACGCAGTATTTT. It yields the protein CASDRTTDTQYF.

V usage is TRBV7-2 and J usage is TRBJ2-1; D gene uncertain. Trimming cost V 1 base and J 0 bases, with 7 bases left between them. This CDR3 region has 15 residues. Per germline, CDR1 SGHTA and CDR2 FQGNSA. CDR3 sequence (DNA): TGTGCCAGCAGCTTAGAGGAATTCTCCTACAATGAGCAGTTCTTC. It codes for CASSLEEFSYNEQFF.

This clonotype has ten or more counts. V is TRBV5-1 and J is TRBJ2-4; no clear D gene. This CDR3 is 16 amino acids long. Germline-derived CDR1 and CDR2 are SGHRS and YFSETQ. V was cut by 0 bases and J by 3 bases, with 13 bases left in between. CDR3 sequence: CASSLAGQPDKNIQYF. The CDR3 coding sequence is TGCGCCAGCAGCTTGGCCGGGCAGCCTGACAAAAACATTCAGTACTTC.

The chain joins TRBV7-9 to TRBJ2-5; D gene unclear. Trimming cost V 5 bases and J 2 bases, with 12 bases left between them. From germline, CDR1 is SEHNR and CDR2 FQNEAQ (reference sequence). The CDR3 spans 14 residues. CDR3 sequence reads: CASSPVAEQETQYF. The CDR3 bases are TGTGCCAGCAGCCCCGTCGCGGAGCAAGAGACCCAGTACTTC.

In its sample, this clonotype was seen many times. The V and J genes are TRBV2 and TRBJ2-7, with D perhaps matching TRBD1 or TRBD2 (5 bases each). Per germline, CDR1 SNHLY and CDR2 FYNNEI. Trimming took 3 bases from V and 2 from J, leaving 11 bases between them. This CDR3 has 14 residues. The CDR3 nucleotides are TGTGCCAGCAGTGACCCGGGACGGACCTACGAGCAGTACTTC. This encodes CASSDPGRTYEQYF.

This clonotype was picked up a small number of times. CDR3 amino acids: CASSGRGAGVYNEQFF. CDR3 nucleotides: TGCGCCAGCAGCGGCCGCGGAGCTGGGGTCTACAATGAGCAGTTCTTC. The V and J genes are TRBV5-1 and TRBJ2-1; D is ambiguous. The CDR3 runs 16 residues. From germline, CDR1 is SGHRS and CDR2 YFSETQ. Trimming took 4 bases from V and 3 from J, leaving 17 bases between them.

The chain links TRBV10-2 to TRBJ2-1; D is possibly TRBD1 (5 bases). The CDR3 sequence is 13 residues long. V was shortened by 8 bases and J by 4 bases, with 12 bases between the two germline ends. From germline, CDR1 is WSHSY and CDR2 SAAADI. DNA for the CDR3: TGCGCCAGCCGGAACGACAGATACAATGAGCAGTTCTTC. It encodes CASRNDRYNEQFF.

This clonotype was observed a handful of times. The chain couples TRBV29-1 to TRBJ2-5; 7 nucleotides align to TRBD1. Germline trimming cut 6 bases from V and 2 bases from J; bases unmatched to any gene: 9. This CDR3 has 14 residues. Germline lookup yields CDR1 SQVTM and CDR2 ANQGSEA. The chain's CDR3 is CSVALGRGQETQYF. The CDR3 coding sequence is TGCAGCGTGGCCCTGGGCAGGGGGCAAGAGACCCAGTACTTC.

This clonotype was recorded a few times. This rearrangement joins TRBV7-9 to TRBJ2-3; D possibly corresponds to TRBD2 (6 bases). CDR3 length: 14 residues. CDR1 is SEHNR, CDR2 FQNEAQ, per germline (reference sequence). V lost 1 base, J lost 6 bases, and 11 bases lay in between. Here the CDR3 DNA reads TGTGCCAGCAGCTTAGGGGGGGTCCAGGATACGCAGTATTTT. Translated, it gives CASSLGGVQDTQYF.

The chain carries TRBV10-3 and TRBJ2-3; 8 bases are a match to TRBD1. With V trimmed by 6 bases and J by 3 bases, 5 bases remained unmatched. Germline CDR1 reads ENHRY; CDR2 reads SYGVKD. This CDR3 spans 14 amino acids. In DNA, the CDR3 is TGTGCCATCAGCTTGGACAGGGAGACAGATACGCAGTATTTT. This encodes CAISLDRETDTQYF.

This clonotype occurred many times. The rearrangement uses TRBV29-1 and TRBJ2-1, with a weak D call TRBD1 (6 bases). CDR3 length: 14 residues. Germline assignment: CDR1 SQVTM and CDR2 ANQGSEA. V was cut by 5 bases and J by 0 bases, with 11 bases left in between. As DNA, the CDR3 is TGCAGCGTTTACAGGGTCAGCTCCTACAATGAGCAGTTCTTC. It translates to CSVYRVSSYNEQFF.